Listed below are T cell receptor beta chains from one sample, sequenced in a study of response to subunit inactivated influenza vaccine. TCRdb redid the calling of the RT-PCR reads with MiXCR, one entry per CDR3 protein. The table includes roughly 290,000 distinct CDR3 sequences, just over 20% detected once. Here the sequenced sample was PBMCs from blood, taken about 20 months after vaccination. All receptors come from a man aged 50 to 75 who received an inactivated influenza vaccine. The CDR3 runs from the conserved cysteine through the conserved F or W. Each record gives: D gene, V gene, J gene, CDR3 protein. The D gene is left open where the match is weak.

TRBD1,TRBV18,TRBJ2-7,CASSPAGQGYEQYF
TRBD1,TRBV5-1,TRBJ1-1,CASSLWGQGTEAFF
TRBD1,TRBV11-2,TRBJ1-5,CASSLEATGLLAQPQHF
TRBD1,TRBV28,TRBJ1-5,CASSFQDRGYQPQHF
NA,TRBV4-3,TRBJ1-6,CASSQGGRGSYNSPLHF
NA,TRBV29-1,TRBJ1-4,CSVRNREAEKLFF
TRBD1,TRBV29-1,TRBJ1-1,CSVRLGQGNTEAIF
NA,TRBV10-3,TRBJ1-5,CAISESRGYGNQPQHF
NA,TRBV20-1,TRBJ1-1,CSAPRGAGLPEAFF
TRBD2,TRBV4-2,TRBJ2-2,CASSQDNGGGQPVF
NA,TRBV5-1,TRBJ1-1,CASSLSTNTEAFF
NA,TRBV6-5,TRBJ2-6,CASSSGSGANVLTF
NA,TRBV4-1,TRBJ1-6,CASSQDFYGGRGNSPLHF
TRBD1,TRBV20-1,TRBJ1-1,CSVRDRVNTEAFF
NA,TRBV5-1,TRBJ2-1,CASSLVAGKSSYNEQFF
TRBD2,TRBV7-6,TRBJ2-3,CASSLVTSGRYPDTQYF
NA,TRBV20-1,TRBJ1-2,CSALSPSWNYGYTF
NA,TRBV29-1,TRBJ2-6,CSADFTANVLTF
NA,TRBV7-6,TRBJ2-1,CASSPRPNNEQFF
TRBD2,TRBV15,TRBJ2-7,CATSRRTSGRADEQYF
TRBD1,TRBV11-1,TRBJ2-3,CASTSRTGTSNEDTQYF
NA,TRBV27,TRBJ1-2,CASSLKGGNYGYTF
NA,TRBV6-2/TRBV6-3,TRBJ1-3,CASSSFTTWDTYSGNTIYF
NA,TRBV3-1,TRBJ1-5,CASSQGQANQPQHF
NA,TRBV18,TRBJ1-4,CASSQLPNEKLFF
TRBD1,TRBV12-3/TRBV12-4,TRBJ2-7,CASRLSGGYEQYF
NA,TRBV7-2,TRBJ1-6,CASSLQAASYNSPLHF
TRBD1,TRBV6-5,TRBJ1-6,CASSYAGTGKSPLHF
TRBD1,TRBV20-1,TRBJ1-1,CSAMPGTGGTEAFF
NA,TRBV19,TRBJ1-4,CASSIREKLFF
NA,TRBV29-1,TRBJ1-1,CSVGDPNTEAFF
NA,TRBV3-1,TRBJ1-2,CASSQDTNYGYTF
NA,TRBV29-1,TRBJ2-5,CSVDLVGETQYF
NA,TRBV7-2,TRBJ1-6,CASSASLADINSPLHF
NA,TRBV4-1,TRBJ1-1,CASSQFNGPNTEAFF
TRBD1,TRBV5-1,TRBJ2-1,CASSRGQGGFNEQFF
NA,TRBV4-2,TRBJ1-6,CASSQDGQLSNSPLHF
TRBD2,TRBV7-8,TRBJ2-1,CASSLAAGAVYNEQFF
NA,TRBV4-3,TRBJ1-6,CASSQGHDSPLHF
TRBD1,TRBV20-1,TRBJ1-1,CSANDRGGTEAFF
NA,TRBV6-1,TRBJ1-1,CASGVSWVNTEAFF
NA,TRBV6-2/TRBV6-3,TRBJ1-2,CASSYIPAVDGYTF
NA,TRBV3-1,TRBJ1-1,CASSQPGNEAFF
NA,TRBV28,TRBJ1-2,CASLRSSNYGYTF
NA,TRBV27,TRBJ1-2,CASSLSPAVYGYTF
TRBD2,TRBV7-2,TRBJ2-7,CASRAGGGEQYF
NA,TRBV5-5,TRBJ1-4,CASITFPGANEKLFF
TRBD1,TRBV11-2,TRBJ2-5,CASSSQTGPQETQYF
TRBD1,TRBV5-4,TRBJ1-4,CASSYGQGRNEKLFF
NA,TRBV6-2/TRBV6-3,TRBJ1-5,CASSYSYGNQPQHF